Below, 5 T cell receptor beta chains from the same sample are listed, as sequenced in a study of identical twins. In TCRdb, the 5' RACE reads were re-called with MiXCR into one record per CDR3 protein. The table lists hundreds of thousands of distinct CDR3 sequences, 20% to 25% of them singletons. These records were also assigned to another study, of T cells expressing NK-cell markers.

Input material: CD4+ T cells sorted from blood. Every receptor here comes from a woman aged 18-29 years in good health.

V gene TRBV10-2 combines with J gene TRBJ2-1, with a tentative D call TRBD1 (6 bases). The CDR3 sequence is 14 residues long. Deletions cut 7 bases from V and 7 bases from J, with 17 bases between. Germline CDR1 WSHSY, CDR2 SAAADI. CDR3 sequence (DNA): TGCGCCAGCACCAACGACAGGAGATCGAATGAGCAGTTCTTC. Amino acids: CASTNDRRSNEQFF.

By share of the sample, this clonotype is medium-sized (0.01 to 0.1%). This chain joins TRBV20-1 and TRBJ2-3; 8 bases are a match to TRBD2. The CDR3 extends over 12 amino acids. V trimming: 8 bases; J trimming: 1 base; junction bases outside the gene matches: 2. Germline CDR1 and CDR2: DFQATT and SNEGSKA (reference sequence). CDR3 coding DNA: TGCAGTTATAGCGGGGGCACAGATACGCAGTATTTT. Encoded protein: CSYSGGTDTQYF.

V is TRBV10-3 and J is TRBJ2-1; D might be TRBD2 (6 bases). CDR1 and CDR2 from the germline V gene are ENHRY and SYGVKD. The CDR3 sequence is 13 residues long. V lost 6 bases and J lost 0, with 6 bases in between. CDR3 nucleotide sequence: TGTGCCATCAGGACTAGCTCCTACAATGAGCAGTTCTTC. Amino acid sequence: CAIRTSSYNEQFF.

The rearrangement joins TRBV6-5 to TRBJ1-2; tentatively, D is TRBD1 (6 bases). Germline CDR1 and CDR2: MNHEY and SVGAGI. This CDR3 spans 13 amino acids. The V end was cut by 2 bases, the J end by 4 bases, with 8 bases between. CDR3 in DNA: TGTGCCAGCAGTTACGGACAGCTCTATGGCTACACCTTC. It specifies CASSYGQLYGYTF.

V and J are TRBV20-1 and TRBJ2-3; a possible D gene is TRBD1 (6 bases). In germline, CDR1 is DFQATT, CDR2 SNEGSKA (reference sequence). The V gene lost 6 bases and the J gene lost 3 bases, with 13 bases spanning the gap. This CDR3 has 13 amino acids. The CDR3 spells CSANRESTDTQYF. The CDR3 DNA reads as TGCAGTGCCAACAGGGAGTCGACAGATACGCAGTATTTT.